This T cell receptor beta chain stems from a study of blood T cell repertoires in COVID-19. Study in general: Some COVID-19 samples were acute and others convalescent; all came from the United States, Italy and Spain. Sources were T cells, B-cell-depleted T cells, or PBMCs; the material itself was cDNA or gDNA.

Germline V gene sequence: CDR1 KGHDR, CDR2 SFDVKD. The CDR3 contains 14 residues. V lost 6 bases to trimming and J lost 5 bases, with 13 bases between them. In the study's own analysis: Nucleated cell number was recorded as an estimate derived from reference gene primer amplification. TCRdb keeps only in-frame clones here, not all; method: immunoSEQ multiplex PCR. V, J and clone size were drawn from that table, and D and trimming were deduced from the DNA. This table has 120,000 or so clones, 87% appearing once. The rearrangement uses TRBV24-1 and TRBJ1-5; D perhaps matches TRBD1 (5 bases). The sample comprised peripheral blood. The sequence was obtained from a woman in her 70s with acute or convalescent COVID-19. The CDR3 loop is CATSHGGADQPQHF. The CDR3 DNA is TGTGCCACCAGTCACGGAGGGGCGGATCAGCCCCAGCATTTT.